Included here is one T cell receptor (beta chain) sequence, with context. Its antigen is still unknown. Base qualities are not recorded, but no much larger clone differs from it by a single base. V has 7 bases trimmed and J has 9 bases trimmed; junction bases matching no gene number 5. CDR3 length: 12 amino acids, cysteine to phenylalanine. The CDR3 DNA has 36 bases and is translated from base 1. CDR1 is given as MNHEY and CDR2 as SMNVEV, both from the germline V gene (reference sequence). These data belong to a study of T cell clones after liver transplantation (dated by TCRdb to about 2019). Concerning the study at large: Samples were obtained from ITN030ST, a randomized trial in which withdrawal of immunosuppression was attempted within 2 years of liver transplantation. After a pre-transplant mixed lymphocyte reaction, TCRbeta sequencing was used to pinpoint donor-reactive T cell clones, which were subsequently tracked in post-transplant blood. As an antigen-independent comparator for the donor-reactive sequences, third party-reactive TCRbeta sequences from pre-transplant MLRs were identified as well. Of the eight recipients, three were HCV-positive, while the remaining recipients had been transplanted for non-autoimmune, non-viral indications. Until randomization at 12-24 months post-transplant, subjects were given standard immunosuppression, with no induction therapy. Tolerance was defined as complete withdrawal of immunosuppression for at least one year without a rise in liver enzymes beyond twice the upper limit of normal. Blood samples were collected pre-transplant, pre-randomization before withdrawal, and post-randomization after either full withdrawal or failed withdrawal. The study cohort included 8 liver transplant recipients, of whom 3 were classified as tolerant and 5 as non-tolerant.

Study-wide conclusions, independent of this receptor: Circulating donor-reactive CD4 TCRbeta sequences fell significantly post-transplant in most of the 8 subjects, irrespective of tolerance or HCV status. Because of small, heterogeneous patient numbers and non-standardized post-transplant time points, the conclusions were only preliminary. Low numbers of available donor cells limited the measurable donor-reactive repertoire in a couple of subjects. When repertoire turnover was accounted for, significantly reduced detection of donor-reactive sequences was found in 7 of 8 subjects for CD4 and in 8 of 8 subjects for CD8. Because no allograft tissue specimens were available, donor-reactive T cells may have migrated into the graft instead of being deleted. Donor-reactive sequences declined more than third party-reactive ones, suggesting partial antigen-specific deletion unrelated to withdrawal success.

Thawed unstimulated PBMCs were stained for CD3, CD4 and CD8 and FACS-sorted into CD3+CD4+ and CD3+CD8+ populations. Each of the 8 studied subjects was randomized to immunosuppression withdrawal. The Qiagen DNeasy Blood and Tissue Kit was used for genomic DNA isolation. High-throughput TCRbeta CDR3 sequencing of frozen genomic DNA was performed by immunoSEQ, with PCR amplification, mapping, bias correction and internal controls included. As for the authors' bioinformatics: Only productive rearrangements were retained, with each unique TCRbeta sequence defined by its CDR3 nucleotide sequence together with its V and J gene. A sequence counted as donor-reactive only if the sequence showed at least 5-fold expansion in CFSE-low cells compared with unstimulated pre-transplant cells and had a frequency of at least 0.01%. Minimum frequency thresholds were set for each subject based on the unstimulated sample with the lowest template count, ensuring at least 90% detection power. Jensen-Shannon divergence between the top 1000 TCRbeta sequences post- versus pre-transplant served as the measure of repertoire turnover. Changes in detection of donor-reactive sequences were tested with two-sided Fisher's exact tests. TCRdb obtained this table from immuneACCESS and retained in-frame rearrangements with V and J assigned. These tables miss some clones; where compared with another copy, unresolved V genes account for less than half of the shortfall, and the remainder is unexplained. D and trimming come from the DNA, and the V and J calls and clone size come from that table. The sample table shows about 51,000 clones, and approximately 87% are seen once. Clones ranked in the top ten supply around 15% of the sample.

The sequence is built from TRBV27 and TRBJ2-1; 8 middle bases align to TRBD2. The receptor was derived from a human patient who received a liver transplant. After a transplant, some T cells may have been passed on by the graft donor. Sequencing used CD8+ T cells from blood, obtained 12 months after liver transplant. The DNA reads TGTGCCAGCAAAGCGGGAGCGGGTGAGCAGTTCTTC. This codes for CASKAGAGEQFF.